This is a list of T cell receptor beta chains from one sample in a study of blood T cells in healthy people across ages. TCRdb re-called the 5' RACE reads through MiXCR, storing one row per CDR3 protein. The sample includes about 1,500,000 distinct CDR3 sequences, roughly 40% seen only once; the top ten take around 8%. Sequences were obtained from blood. These receptors were taken from a woman younger than 35 in good health. CDR3s include the opening cysteine and the closing phenylalanine or tryptophan. D genes are given only for firm matches. Clone size is given for some rows only: seen once, a few or many times, or a class if the clone is expanded.

d_call j_call v_call clone_size cdr3_nt cdr3_aa
TRBD1 TRBJ2-1 TRBV19 NA TGTGCCAGTAGTTTACTCGGGACAGGTACTTCCACTGAGCAGTTCTTC CASSLLGTGTSTEQFF
TRBD2 TRBJ2-3 TRBV7-2 NA TGTGCCAGCAGCTTAGCACTAGCGGGAGGGAGTTATACGCAGTATTTT CASSLALAGGSYTQYF
NA TRBJ1-1 TRBV6-1 NA TGTGTCAGCAGTGCAGAGGGATCCACTGAAGCTTTCTTT CVSSAEGSTEAFF
NA TRBJ2-5 TRBV3-1 many TGTGCCAGCAGCCACGGAGAGACCCAGTACTTC CASSHGETQYF
NA TRBJ2-5 TRBV9 NA TGTGTCAGCAGCGCAGTTGGGGCATCGGCGACCCAGTACTTC CVSSAVGASATQYF
TRBD2 TRBJ2-1 TRBV6-1 NA TGTGCCAGCAGTGATCCTAGCGGGAGGGCCTTAAATGAGCAGTTCTTC CASSDPSGRALNEQFF
NA TRBJ2-1 TRBV9 few TGTGCCAGCAGCGTAGAGGATATCCCTAATGGTGAGCAGTTCTTC CASSVEDIPNGEQFF
TRBD1 TRBJ2-5 TRBV5-1 NA TGCGCCAGCAGCCCGGGACAGGGGGCCCGACAAGAGACCCAGTACTTC CASSPGQGARQETQYF
NA TRBJ2-1 TRBV9 NA TGTGCCAGCAGCCTCCCCGGCGCGGGTAGTGAGCAGTTCTTC CASSLPGAGSEQFF
NA TRBJ2-1 TRBV6-1 few TGTGCCAGCAGTGAAGGGGCTCAGCAGTTCTTC CASSEGAQQFF
NA TRBJ2-5 TRBV29-1 once TGCAGCCCCGGACGGGGAGGGGGAGGAGGACAAGAGACCCAGTACTTC CSPGRGGGGGQETQYF
TRBD2 TRBJ2-5 TRBV27 many TGTGCCAGCAGTCGACTAGCGGGAGAAGAGACCCAGTACTTC CASSRLAGEETQYF
TRBD1 TRBJ1-1 TRBV5-1 few TGCGCCAGCAGACGTACAGGGGGGGGGATGAACACTGAAGCTTTCTTT CASRRTGGGMNTEAFF
NA TRBJ1-1 TRBV11-2 once TGTGCCAGCAGCTCATTTCGGTTGAACACTGAAGCTTTCTTT CASSSFRLNTEAFF
NA TRBJ2-2 TRBV3-1 few TGTGCCAGCAGCCAAGTCCGGAACACCGGGGAGCTGTTTTTT CASSQVRNTGELFF
NA TRBJ2-6 TRBV3-1 NA TGTGCCAGCAGCCAAGGTGGCGGGCTGGAGTCCGGGGCCAACGTCCTGACTTTC CASSQGGGLESGANVLTF
NA TRBJ2-5 TRBV5-1 NA TGCGCCAGCAGCTTACAGGGATCCGGTGAGCAGTACTTC CASSLQGSGEQYF
NA TRBJ2-5 TRBV29-1 NA TGCAGCGGTTTATCGACAGAGACCCAGTACTTC CSGLSTETQYF
NA TRBJ1-2 TRBV29-1 NA TGCAGCGTTGAAGGGAACAGTCTTGGGGGCTACACCTTC CSVEGNSLGGYTF
NA TRBJ1-6 TRBV29-1 few TGCAGCGCTGCGGGGCGGGGGGATAATTCACCCCTCCACTTT CSAAGRGDNSPLHF
NA TRBJ2-7 TRBV12-3/TRBV12-4 NA TGTGCCAGCAGTTCCCAACGAGGGCAGGTATCCTACGAGCAGTACTTC CASSSQRGQVSYEQYF
NA TRBJ1-2 TRBV28 NA TGTGCCAGCAGTTCGGCAGGCAATAACTATGGCTACACCTTC CASSSAGNNYGYTF
NA TRBJ1-5 TRBV20-1 NA TGCAGTGCTAGTCGCGGTGATAGCAATCAGCCCCAGCATTTT CSASRGDSNQPQHF
TRBD2 TRBJ2-7 TRBV10-3 NA TGTGCCATCGCGACCGTAGCGGGTTCCTACAATGAGCAGTACTTC CAIATVAGSYNEQYF
NA TRBJ2-7 TRBV27 many TGTGCCAGCAGTGTTAGGCCGTCGCTGGAGCAGTACTTC CASSVRPSLEQYF
NA TRBJ2-1 TRBV19 NA TGTGCCAGTAGTCCGACCGGACCGTGGGACAATGAGCAGTTCTTC CASSPTGPWDNEQFF
NA TRBJ2-1 TRBV12-3/TRBV12-4 NA TGTGCCAGCACCCCATCGGGGGGCCCCTACAATGAGCAGTTCTTC CASTPSGGPYNEQFF
NA TRBJ2-7 TRBV21-1 NA TGTGCCAGCACCTGGGTCCGGGGGATTATCTCCTACGAGCAGTACTTC CASTWVRGIISYEQYF
NA TRBJ1-1 TRBV7-3 few TGTGCCAGCAGCTTAAGTGGACAGATGAACACTGAAGCTTTCTTT CASSLSGQMNTEAFF
NA TRBJ2-3 TRBV5-4 few TGTGCCAGCAAAGGACACAACACAGATACGCAGTATTTT CASKGHNTDTQYF
NA TRBJ2-3 TRBV10-3 NA TGTGCCATCAGTGAGTCCGGATTAGCGAGAGATACGCAGTATTTT CAISESGLARDTQYF
NA TRBJ2-7 TRBV2 few TGTGCCAGCAGTGAAGATACTTACGAGCAGTACTTC CASSEDTYEQYF
NA TRBJ1-1 TRBV10-3 NA TGTGCCATCAGTGACCTAAATTCCGGGACTCTCACTGAAGCTTTCTTT CAISDLNSGTLTEAFF
TRBD2 TRBJ2-7 TRBV7-9 many TGTGCCAGCAGCTTGAATGGCGGGGGGTTCTACGAGCAGTACTTC CASSLNGGGFYEQYF
NA TRBJ1-3 TRBV6-6 NA TGTGCCAGCAGTTACCTCAGGGTATTGGGGTCTGGAAACACCATATATTTT CASSYLRVLGSGNTIYF
NA TRBJ1-2 TRBV13 NA TGTGCCAGCAGCCCTGGGGGTCGCCAGGCTGGCTATGGCTACACCTTC CASSPGGRQAGYGYTF
TRBD2 TRBJ2-3 TRBV6-5 few TGTGCCAGCAGTTACCTTTCGTCTAGCGGGAGGCCTAATACGCAGTATTTT CASSYLSSSGRPNTQYF
NA TRBJ2-1 TRBV3-1 NA TGTGCCAGCAGCCCCTCCTTGGGGGGAAATGAGCAGTTCTTC CASSPSLGGNEQFF
TRBD2 TRBJ2-5 TRBV3-1 NA TGTGCCACCGAGAGCGGGGGGCTGTCCGGGACCCAGTACTTC CATESGGLSGTQYF
TRBD1 TRBJ2-7 TRBV20-1 NA TGCAGTGCTAGAGAGTTGGGACAGGCCTCCTACGAGCAGTACTTC CSARELGQASYEQYF
NA TRBJ1-4 TRBV3-1 NA TGTGCCAGCAGCCAAGATAGCCGCAGGATTTTCACTAATGAAAAACTGTTTTTT CASSQDSRRIFTNEKLFF
TRBD2 TRBJ2-1 TRBV4-1 few TGCGCCAGCAGCAAACTAGCGGGAGAAGGCAATGAGCAGTTCTTC CASSKLAGEGNEQFF
TRBD1 TRBJ1-2 TRBV2 few TGTGCCAGCAGTGACGCCAGGGGGGACACCTTC CASSDARGDTF
TRBD2 TRBJ2-1 TRBV20-1 few TGCAGTGCTAGTGGGGGACTAGCGGGGCTCGCCTACAATGAGCAGTTCTTC CSASGGLAGLAYNEQFF
TRBD2 TRBJ2-4 TRBV28 NA TGTGCCAGCAGATATAGCGGGTTAAACATTCAGTACTTC CASRYSGLNIQYF
NA TRBJ1-3 TRBV25-1 NA TGTGCCAGCAGTGAATACTCAGGGTCCCGCCGGAACACCATATATTTT CASSEYSGSRRNTIYF
TRBD1 TRBJ1-1 TRBV5-1 NA TGCGCCAGCAGCTTTACGACAGGGTCGAACACTGAAGCTTTCTTT CASSFTTGSNTEAFF
NA TRBJ2-3 TRBV5-4 few TGTGCCAGCAGCCTGGACTCCCCGAGGGTAGATACGCAGTATTTT CASSLDSPRVDTQYF
NA TRBJ1-4 TRBV7-9 few TGTGCCAGCAGCCTCGGGACCGGTGCAACTAATGAAAAACTGTTTTTT CASSLGTGATNEKLFF
NA TRBJ1-5 TRBV4-1 few TGCGCCAGCAGCCCGTATAAGACCAGGGAATTAAGCAATCAGCCCCAGCATTTT CASSPYKTRELSNQPQHF
NA TRBJ2-1 TRBV12-3/TRBV12-4 few TGTGCCAGCAGTTTGGGGGCTTTCCAGAGCTCCTACAATGAGCAGTTCTTC CASSLGAFQSSYNEQFF
TRBD2 TRBJ2-1 TRBV12-5 few TGTGCTAGTGGTTTAGGTAGCGGGAGGACCAATGAGCAGTTCTTC CASGLGSGRTNEQFF
NA TRBJ2-2 TRBV10-3 NA TGTGCCATCCGCTATGGCGGCGGGTCAGGTGACGGGGAGCTGTTTTTT CAIRYGGGSGDGELFF
TRBD1 TRBJ2-1 TRBV29-1 few TGCAGCGTCGATGGGACAGGGTGGGTCTATGAGCAGTTCTTC CSVDGTGWVYEQFF
NA TRBJ2-2 TRBV12-3/TRBV12-4 few TGTGCCAGCAGTGCAGAGTTCCGGGAGCTGTTTTTT CASSAEFRELFF
NA TRBJ2-5 TRBV29-1 few TGCAGCGTTGAAGGGGGTTTAGGACATAGGGGAGAGACCCAGTACTTC CSVEGGLGHRGETQYF
TRBD2 TRBJ2-1 TRBV9 NA TGTGCCAGCAGCGTAGCACTAGCGGGGCGGAATGAGCAGTTCTTC CASSVALAGRNEQFF
NA TRBJ2-5 TRBV6-6 NA TGTGCCAGCAGTCCTCGGGTGGGGCCGGAGACCCAGTACTTC CASSPRVGPETQYF
NA TRBJ1-1 TRBV20-1 many TGCAGTGCTAGAGATCCGGCAGGGAACACTGAAGCTTTCTTT CSARDPAGNTEAFF